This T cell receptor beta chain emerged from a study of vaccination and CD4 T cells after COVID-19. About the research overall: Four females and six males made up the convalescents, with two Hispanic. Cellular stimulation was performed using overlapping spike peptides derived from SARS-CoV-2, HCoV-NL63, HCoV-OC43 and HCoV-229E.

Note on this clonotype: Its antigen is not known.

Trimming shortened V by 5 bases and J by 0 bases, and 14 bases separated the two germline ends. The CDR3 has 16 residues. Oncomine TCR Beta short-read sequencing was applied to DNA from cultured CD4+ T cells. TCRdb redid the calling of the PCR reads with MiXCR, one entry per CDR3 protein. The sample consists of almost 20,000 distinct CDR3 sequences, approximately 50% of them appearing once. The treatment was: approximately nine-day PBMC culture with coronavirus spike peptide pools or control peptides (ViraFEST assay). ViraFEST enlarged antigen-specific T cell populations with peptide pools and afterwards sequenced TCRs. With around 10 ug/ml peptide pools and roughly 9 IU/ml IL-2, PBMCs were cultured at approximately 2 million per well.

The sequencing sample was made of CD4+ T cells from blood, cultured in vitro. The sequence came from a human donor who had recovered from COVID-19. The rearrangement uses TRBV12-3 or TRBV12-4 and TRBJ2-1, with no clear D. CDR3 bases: TGTGCCAGCAGTGGGCGGTCGTCGAGCTCCTACAATGAGCAGTTCTTC. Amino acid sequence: CASSGRSSSSYNEQFF.